The 12 T cell receptor beta chains given below trace back to one sample, sequenced in a study of T cells in localized non-small cell lung cancer. Generated by immunoSEQ multiplex PCR, the TCRdb table keeps only in-frame clones and is missing some. The sample includes roughly 1,000 clones, 15% to 25% of them seen just once. The material was normal lung tissue next to the tumor, obtained before any cancer treatment. These receptor sequences come from a man between 40 and 70 years old with stage III lung adenocarcinoma.

In DNA form, the CDR3 reads TGTGCCAGCTCAGGACAGGGGCAAAATCAGCCCCAGCATTTT. Its protein product is CASSGQGQNQPQHF. The rearrangement uses TRBV18 and TRBJ1-5; 9 bases agree with TRBD1. V shed 5 bases and J 4 bases; nucleotides not matched to a gene: 3. CDR1 and CDR2 from the germline V gene are KGHSH and LQKENI. This CDR3 has 14 amino acids.

This clone was seen only a few times. This chain links TRBV6-8 with TRBJ1-5; D is undetermined. The CDR3 is made up of 13 amino acids. The ends were cut back, 8 bases at V and 0 bases at J, with 8 bases in the middle. Germline loops: CDR1 MNHGY, CDR2 SAAAGT. The CDR3: CASSKGSNQPQHF. CDR3 DNA: TGTGCCAGCTCGAAGGGTAGCAATCAGCCCCAGCATTTT.

The V and J genes are TRBV19 and TRBJ2-1, with no clear D. Germline loops: CDR1 LNHDA, CDR2 SQIVND (reference sequence). This CDR3 region has 15 residues. Trimming shortened V by 0 bases and J by 0 bases, and 6 bases separated the two germline ends. For the CDR3, the DNA is TGTGCCAGTAGTATAGATTTCAGCTCCTACAATGAGCAGTTCTTC. It translates to CASSIDFSSYNEQFF.

This clone has only a few counts. The V call is TRBV11-3, the J call TRBJ1-1; 7 bases are a match to TRBD1. This CDR3 comprises 15 residues. V shed 2 bases, J shed 1 base, and the junction held 4 bases outside the gene matches. In germline, CDR1 is SGHNT, CDR2 YENEEA. Here the CDR3 DNA reads TGTGCCAGCAGCTTAAACAGGGGCCCGAACACTGAAGCTTTCTTT. Translation gives CASSLNRGPNTEAFF.

The chain recombines TRBV30 with TRBJ2-7; 8 bases are a match to TRBD1. V shed 2 bases, J shed 5 bases, and the junction held 8 bases outside the gene matches. Germline V gene sequence: CDR1 GTSNPN, CDR2 SVGIG (reference sequence). The CDR3 is made up of 14 amino acids. CDR3 DNA sequence: TGTGCCTGGAGTCAGACAGGGGTTTTCCACGAGCAGTACTTC. Amino acids: CAWSQTGVFHEQYF.

By share, this clone counts as large. The J gene is TRBJ2-2, the V gene TRBV6-8; 8 bases align to TRBD2. The CDR3 covers 14 residues. Per the germline V gene, CDR1 is MNHGY and CDR2 is SAAAGT. V was clipped by 5 bases and J by 5 bases; unmatched bases: 4. CDR3 coding DNA: TGTGCCAGCAGTGACGGGGGGGTAACCGGGGAGCTGTTTTTT. Amino acid sequence: CASSDGGVTGELFF.

This clone was counted a few times. V usage is TRBV9 and J usage is TRBJ2-5, with a possible D match to TRBD2 (6 bases). Trimming took 5 bases from V and 9 from J, leaving 14 bases between them. Germline CDR1 is SGDLS and CDR2 is YYNGEE. The CDR3 runs to 12 residues. The CDR3 DNA is TGTGCCAGCAGTGGCACGGGGGAGGCCCAGTACTTC. It is translated as CASSGTGEAQYF.

This clone is categorized as medium-sized. V gene TRBV11-3 combines with J gene TRBJ2-2; either TRBD1 or TRBD2 may supply D (5 bases each). Per the germline V gene, CDR1 is SGHNT and CDR2 is YENEEA. CDR3 length: 17 amino acids. V lost 2 bases and J 5 bases, leaving 18 bases between the germline ends. The CDR3 region is CASSLSFRVGVTGELFF. The CDR3 nucleotides are TGTGCCAGCAGCTTATCATTCAGGGTGGGGGTTACCGGGGAGCTGTTTTTT.

The V call is TRBV15, the J call TRBJ1-4; D is unclear. This CDR3 contains 15 residues. Looked up from germline, CDR1 is LNHNV and CDR2 is YYDKDF (reference sequence). V lost 3 bases to trimming and J lost 0 bases, with 8 bases between them. CDR3 region: CATSRGGSTNEKLFF. The CDR3, as DNA: TGTGCCACCAGCAGGGGAGGGTCAACTAATGAAAAACTGTTTTTT.

This clone is termed medium-sized. CDR3 residues: CASKEDRTRNYEQYF. The CDR3 DNA sequence: TGTGCCAGCAAGGAGGACAGGACAAGAAATTACGAGCAGTACTTC. The chain uses TRBV9 and TRBJ2-7; TRBD1 matches at 7 bases. This CDR3 is built from 15 residues. CDR1 and CDR2 from the germline V gene are SGDLS and YYNGEE. Unmatched junction bases numbered 13, after V lost 6 bases and J lost 4 bases. Based on the CDR3 plus reference TRBV9 and TRBJ2-7, the full variable domain is DSGVTQTPKHLITATGQRVTLRCSPRSGDLSVYWYQQSLDQGLQFLIQYYNGEERAKGNILERFSAQQFPDLHSELNLSSLELGDSALYFCASKEDRTRNYEQYFGPGTRLTVT.

This clone was detected only a few times. The chain carries TRBV30 and TRBJ2-2; D is unresolved. Germline-derived CDR1 and CDR2 are GTSNPN and SVGIG (reference sequence). The ends were cut back, 3 bases at V and 0 bases at J, with 14 bases in the middle. This CDR3 contains 16 residues. Here the CDR3 reads CAWRSFKWANTGELFF. CDR3 nucleotides: TGTGCCTGGAGGTCTTTTAAGTGGGCGAACACCGGGGAGCTGTTTTTT.

This clone was seen a handful of times. The chain has TRBV11-3 and TRBJ2-7; TRBD1 or TRBD2 may be the D gene (5 bases each). The CDR3 consists of 14 residues. V lost 5 bases and J lost 3, with 14 bases in between. Germline V gene data show CDR1 as SGHNT and CDR2 as YENEEA. For the CDR3, the DNA is TGTGCCAGCAGCCCTCGGGGACGTAACTACGAGCAGTACTTC. Its protein product is CASSPRGRNYEQYF. Based on the CDR3 plus reference TRBV11-3 and TRBJ2-7, the full variable domain is EAGVVQSPRYKIIEKKQPVAFWCNPISGHNTLYWYLQNLGQGPELLIRYENEEAVDDSQLPKDRFSAERLKGVDSTLKIQPAELGDSAVYLCASSPRGRNYEQYFGPGTRLTVT.